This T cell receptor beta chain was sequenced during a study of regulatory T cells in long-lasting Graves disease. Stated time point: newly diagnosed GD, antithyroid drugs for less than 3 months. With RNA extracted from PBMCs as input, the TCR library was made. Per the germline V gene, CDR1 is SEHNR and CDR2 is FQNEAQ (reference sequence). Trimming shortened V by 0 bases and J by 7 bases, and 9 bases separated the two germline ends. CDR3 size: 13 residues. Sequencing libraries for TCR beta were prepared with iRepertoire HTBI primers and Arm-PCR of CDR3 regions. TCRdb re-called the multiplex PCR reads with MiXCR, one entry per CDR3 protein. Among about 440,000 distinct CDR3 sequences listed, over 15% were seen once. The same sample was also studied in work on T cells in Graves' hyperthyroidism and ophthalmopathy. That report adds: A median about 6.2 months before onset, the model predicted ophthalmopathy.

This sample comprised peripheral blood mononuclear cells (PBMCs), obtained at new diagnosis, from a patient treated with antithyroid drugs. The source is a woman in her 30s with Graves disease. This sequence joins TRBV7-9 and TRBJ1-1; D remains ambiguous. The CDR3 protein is CASSLAGPIEAFF. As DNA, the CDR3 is TGTGCCAGCAGCTTAGCGGGCCCTATTGAAGCTTTCTTT. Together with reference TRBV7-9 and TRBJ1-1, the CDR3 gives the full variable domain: DTGVSQNPRHKITKRGQNVTFRCDPISEHNRLYWYRQTLGQGPEFLTYFQNEAQLEKSRLLSDRFSAERPKGSFSTLEIQRTEQGDSAMYLCASSLAGPIEAFFGQGTRLTVV.